This T cell receptor (beta chain) was recorded in a study of identical twins. Unique molecular identifiers were present on cDNA, and template switching added a universal primer site. One entry per CDR3 protein, called by TCRdb with MiXCR from the 5' RACE reads. The sample holds 700,000 or so distinct CDR3 sequences, roughly 20% seen once. Every one of the donors was a healthy Caucasian. This CDR3 region has 12 residues. Trimming cost V 5 bases and J 4 bases, with 9 bases left between them. CDR1 is MNHEY, CDR2 SVGEGT, per germline. This clonotype was found many times. Separately, the same data were catalogued under a study of T cells expressing NK-cell markers. Turning to that study: Obtained from sorted CD3+CD56+NKG2C+, CD3+CD56+NKG2C- and CD3+CD56-NKG2C+ T cells were the TCR beta repertoires. Also leading the CD3+CD56-NKG2C+ fraction in a handful of donors were these clonotypes.

The gene calls are TRBV6-2 or TRBV6-3 and TRBJ2-7; the D gene is possibly TRBD2 (5 bases). The sample was PBMCs. The receptor was derived from a woman under 30 in good health. The CDR3, as DNA: TGTGCCAGCAGTACGGAGCGGTACGAGCAGTACTTC. Protein product: CASSTERYEQYF.